Below, one TCR beta chain is given with its context. Its antigen is undetermined. This sample is drawn from a study of naive and memory T cell subsets. Overall study findings and caveats: Over 85% of naive TCR sequences appeared only once, unlike memory subsets.

Both TRBC1 and TRBC2 were covered by a beta constant-region primer of two equimolar oligonucleotides. TCRdb re-analysed the UMI-ligation and nested PCR reads in MiXCR, keeping a single row per CDR3 protein. The table includes 140,000 to 150,000 distinct CDR3 sequences, over 15% detected once. The specimen was naive CD4+ T cells from blood. This receptor was taken from a human donor in good health.

CDR3 DNA: TGTGCCAGCTCGCGTCGGGAGGGGAGCACAGATACGCAGTATTTT. The encoded protein is CASSRREGSTDTQYF. J is TRBJ2-3 and V is TRBV18; 8 bases are shared with TRBD2. V shed 6 bases, J shed 0 bases, and the junction held 5 bases outside the gene matches. Germline V gives CDR1 KGHSH, CDR2 LQKENI. This CDR3 has 15 residues.